Listed below are T cell receptor beta chains from one sample, sequenced in a study of blood T cell repertoires in COVID-19. Measured with immunoSEQ multiplex PCR; TCRdb has only the in-frame clones, and not every one. The sample records approximately 28,000 clones, nearly 90% being singletons. Sequencing input: peripheral blood. The receptors originated from a woman aged 55-70 years with active COVID-19. The CDR3 runs from the conserved cysteine through the conserved F or W. D genes are given only for firm matches. The listing skips clone size in some rows; elsewhere it reads once, few, many or a size class.

>TRBD1|-|TRBV15|TRBJ2-7
TGTGCCACCAGCAAACGGACAGGGTGGGTGGGCGAGCAGTACTTC
CATSKRTGWVGEQYF
>TRBD1|-|TRBV5-5|TRBJ1-4
TGTGCCAGCAGTCTTCTTGGGGACAGGGGCCGGGAAAAACTGTTTTTT
CASSLLGDRGREKLFF
>TRBD2|-|TRBV5-4|TRBJ2-7
TGTGCCAGCAGCAAAAGAAGCGGGACGGGGGAAGAGCAGTACTTC
CASSKRSGTGEEQYF
>TRBD2|-|TRBV27|TRBJ2-2
TGTGCCAGCAGCAACGCCGGGACTAGCGGGAGGGCCATCGGGGAGCTGTTTTTT
CASSNAGTSGRAIGELFF
>-|once|TRBV7-6|TRBJ2-7
TGTGCCAGCAGCTTAGCGCCCCCCGGGAAAACCTACGAGCAGTACTTC
CASSLAPPGKTYEQYF
>TRBD1|-|TRBV12-5|TRBJ2-3
TGTGCTAGTGGAGACAGGGCAGATACGCAGTATTTT
CASGDRADTQYF
>-|-|TRBV19|TRBJ2-7
TGTGCCAGTAATCCACAGTATGGGGGGTCCTACGAGCAGTACTTC
CASNPQYGGSYEQYF
>-|-|TRBV11-3|TRBJ2-1
TGTGCCAGCAGCTCCCCCGCGGGCGGGGCCTCCTACAATGAGCAGTTCTTC
CASSSPAGGASYNEQFF
>-|-|TRBV19|TRBJ2-1
TGTGCCAGTAGTATAGACCTCGGACTTTCTCTGTTCTTC
CASSIDLGLSLFF
>TRBD2|-|TRBV11-2|TRBJ2-1
TGTGCCAGCAGCTTCAAGCGGGAGGGCTTAAATGAGCAGTTCTTC
CASSFKREGLNEQFF
>-|-|TRBV2|TRBJ2-5
TGTGCCACCTCCAGACTGTCGCGGGAGACCCAGTACTTC
CATSRLSRETQYF
>TRBD1|-|TRBV6-6|TRBJ1-5
TGTGCCAGCAGTTACCCAGGGGGCAGGAGGAATCAGCCCCAGCATTTT
CASSYPGGRRNQPQHF
>TRBD2|-|TRBV7-8|TRBJ2-2
TGTGCCAGCAGCTTATTAGCGGGAGAGGGGGGCACCGGGGAGCTGTTTTTT
CASSLLAGEGGTGELFF
>-|once|TRBV7-2|TRBJ2-7
TGTGCCAGCAGCTTATCAGGTCAATCCTACGAGCAGTACTTC
CASSLSGQSYEQYF
>TRBD1|-|TRBV6-2/TRBV6-3|TRBJ2-7
TGTGCCAGCAGTGCGGACAGGGGTGAACACGAGCAGTACTTC
CASSADRGEHEQYF
>-|-|TRBV19|TRBJ1-3
TGTGCCAGTAGTAGAACGACAGACTCTGGAAACACCATATATTTT
CASSRTTDSGNTIYF
>-|-|TRBV7-8|TRBJ1-1
TGTGCCAGCAGCCCCCGGGTACCGAGGACTGAAGCTTTCTTT
CASSPRVPRTEAFF
>-|-|TRBV18|TRBJ2-3
TGTGCCAGCTCATCCCGGGGAGCGAGCACAGATACGCAGTATTTT
CASSSRGASTDTQYF
>TRBD1|-|TRBV28|TRBJ2-5
TGTGCCAGCAGTCCCAACGACAGGGAAGAGACCCAGTACTTC
CASSPNDREETQYF
>-|-|TRBV3-1/TRBV3-2|TRBJ1-2
TGTGCCAGCAGCCAAGGCTGGGGCGTTTATGGCTACACCTTC
CASSQGWGVYGYTF
>-|-|TRBV11-3|TRBJ2-7
TGTGCCAGCAGCCGATCACCTGGAGGGGTCTACGAGCAGTACTTC
CASSRSPGGVYEQYF
>-|-|TRBV7-2|TRBJ2-7
TGTGCCAGCAGCTCCGGCGGGCATAACTCCTACGAGCAGTACTTC
CASSSGGHNSYEQYF
>-|-|TRBV7-2|TRBJ1-5
TGTGCCAGCAGCTTCATGGGCTCGCCGAGTGGGAATCAGCCCCAGCATTTT
CASSFMGSPSGNQPQHF
>-|-|TRBV21-1|TRBJ2-3
TGTGCCAGCAGCCACTCGGGAGCCCAGCGGGAGCTAACAGATACGCAGTATTTT
CASSHSGAQRELTDTQYF
>-|-|TRBV12-5|TRBJ2-3
TGTGCTAGTGGTCCGGGGACAGATACGCAGTATTTT
CASGPGTDTQYF
>-|few|TRBV10-1|TRBJ2-7
TGCGCCAGCAGCGCCAGGAGGCCATACTACGAGCAGTACTTC
CASSARRPYYEQYF
>TRBD1|medium-sized|TRBV7-2|TRBJ1-3
TGTGCCAGCAGCTGGGGACAGGGTACCGGAAACACCATATATTTT
CASSWGQGTGNTIYF
>TRBD1|-|TRBV5-1|TRBJ2-5
TGCGCCAGCAGCAGGGCCGACAGGGGGCCTTGGGAGACCCAGTACTTC
CASSRADRGPWETQYF
>TRBD2|-|TRBV5-4|TRBJ2-2
TGTGCCAGCAGCCAATTATCAGCGGGACGCACCGGGGAGCTGTTTTTT
CASSQLSAGRTGELFF
>TRBD2|-|TRBV11-2|TRBJ2-5
TGTGCCAGCAGCTTTAGGTTTCTAGCGGGGGAAGAGACCCAGTACTTC
CASSFRFLAGEETQYF
>-|-|TRBV7-7|TRBJ2-5
TGTGCCAGCAGCCTACAAAAGGGGTCCGGAGAGACCCAGTACTTC
CASSLQKGSGETQYF
>-|-|TRBV28|TRBJ1-1
TGTGCCAGCAGTCCAACGACAGGATCGAACACTGAAGCTTTCTTT
CASSPTTGSNTEAFF
>-|-|TRBV2|TRBJ2-7
TGTGCCAGCATCGGGATGGAGACCTACGAGCAGTACTTC
CASIGMETYEQYF
>-|once|TRBV2|TRBJ2-5
TGTGCCAGCAAGGGCGGGGCGAACCAAGAGACCCAGTACTTC
CASKGGANQETQYF
>-|-|TRBV5-4|TRBJ2-5
TGTGCCAGCAGCTTGCCGGGGAGGGAGACCCAGTACTTC
CASSLPGRETQYF
>TRBD2|-|TRBV24-1|TRBJ2-7
TGTGCCACCAGTGATTGGGCGGGGGGCGAGCAGTACTTC
CATSDWAGGEQYF
>-|-|TRBV24-1|TRBJ1-1
TGTGCCACCAGTGATCCTGCGGGACGGGAAGCTTTCTTT
CATSDPAGREAFF
>-|few|TRBV10-1|TRBJ2-7
TGCGCCAGCAGTGAGGCAGGGGATCCCTACGAGCAGTACTTC
CASSEAGDPYEQYF
>-|once|TRBV5-1|TRBJ2-1
TGCGCCAGCAGCTCTCGTACGGATGAGCAGTTCTTC
CASSSRTDEQFF
>TRBD2|-|TRBV5-4|TRBJ2-1
TGTGCCAGCAGCTTGAGCCTAGCGGGAAACAATGAGCAGTTCTTC
CASSLSLAGNNEQFF
>-|-|TRBV7-9|TRBJ2-7
TGTGCCAGCAGTGGAGCCTTGGGCGAGCAGTACTTC
CASSGALGEQYF
>-|-|TRBV6-1|TRBJ1-2
TGTGCCAGCAGTGAGGTTGTGGAGAGGTTCTACACCTTC
CASSEVVERFYTF
>-|-|TRBV5-4|TRBJ1-1
TGTGCCAGCGGTACGGGTGGCGACACTGAAGCTTTCTTT
CASGTGGDTEAFF
>TRBD1|-|TRBV4-1|TRBJ2-1
TGCGCCAGCAGCCTGGACAGGGGTTCCTACAATGAGCAGTTCTTC
CASSLDRGSYNEQFF
>-|-|TRBV28|TRBJ1-2
TGTGCCAGCAGCGGGGGAACAAGGAACTATGGCTACACCTTC
CASSGGTRNYGYTF
>-|-|TRBV10-3|TRBJ1-4
TGTGCCATCAGTGATGGGGCAGGCAATAATGAAAAACTGTTTTTT
CAISDGAGNNEKLFF
>-|-|TRBV6-2/TRBV6-3|TRBJ2-1
TGTGCCAGCAGTGGGCATGAGCAGTTCTTC
CASSGHEQFF
>TRBD1|-|TRBV6-5|TRBJ2-7
TGTGCCAGCGGTCGGGACAGCCGCTACGAGCAGTACTTC
CASGRDSRYEQYF
>TRBD1|-|TRBV7-2|TRBJ2-3
TGTGCCAGCAGCGTAGGGACAGCCTATAGCACAGATACGCAGTATTTT
CASSVGTAYSTDTQYF
>-|-|TRBV24-1|TRBJ1-2
TGTGCCACCAGTGATCTGGGGAGGTCCTATGGCTACACCTTC
CATSDLGRSYGYTF